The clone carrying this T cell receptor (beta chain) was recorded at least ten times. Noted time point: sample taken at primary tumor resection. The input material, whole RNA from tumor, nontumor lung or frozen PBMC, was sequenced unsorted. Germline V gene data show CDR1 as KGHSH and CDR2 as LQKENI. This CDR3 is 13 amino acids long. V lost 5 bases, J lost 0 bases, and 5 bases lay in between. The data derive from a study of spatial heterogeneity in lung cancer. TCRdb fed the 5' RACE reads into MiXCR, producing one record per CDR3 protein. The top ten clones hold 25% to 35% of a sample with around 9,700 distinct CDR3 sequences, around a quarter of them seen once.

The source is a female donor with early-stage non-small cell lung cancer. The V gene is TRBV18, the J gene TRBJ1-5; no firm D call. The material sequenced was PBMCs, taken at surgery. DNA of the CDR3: TGTGCCAGCTCATACGATAGCAATCAGCCCCAGCATTTT. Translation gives CASSYDSNQPQHF.